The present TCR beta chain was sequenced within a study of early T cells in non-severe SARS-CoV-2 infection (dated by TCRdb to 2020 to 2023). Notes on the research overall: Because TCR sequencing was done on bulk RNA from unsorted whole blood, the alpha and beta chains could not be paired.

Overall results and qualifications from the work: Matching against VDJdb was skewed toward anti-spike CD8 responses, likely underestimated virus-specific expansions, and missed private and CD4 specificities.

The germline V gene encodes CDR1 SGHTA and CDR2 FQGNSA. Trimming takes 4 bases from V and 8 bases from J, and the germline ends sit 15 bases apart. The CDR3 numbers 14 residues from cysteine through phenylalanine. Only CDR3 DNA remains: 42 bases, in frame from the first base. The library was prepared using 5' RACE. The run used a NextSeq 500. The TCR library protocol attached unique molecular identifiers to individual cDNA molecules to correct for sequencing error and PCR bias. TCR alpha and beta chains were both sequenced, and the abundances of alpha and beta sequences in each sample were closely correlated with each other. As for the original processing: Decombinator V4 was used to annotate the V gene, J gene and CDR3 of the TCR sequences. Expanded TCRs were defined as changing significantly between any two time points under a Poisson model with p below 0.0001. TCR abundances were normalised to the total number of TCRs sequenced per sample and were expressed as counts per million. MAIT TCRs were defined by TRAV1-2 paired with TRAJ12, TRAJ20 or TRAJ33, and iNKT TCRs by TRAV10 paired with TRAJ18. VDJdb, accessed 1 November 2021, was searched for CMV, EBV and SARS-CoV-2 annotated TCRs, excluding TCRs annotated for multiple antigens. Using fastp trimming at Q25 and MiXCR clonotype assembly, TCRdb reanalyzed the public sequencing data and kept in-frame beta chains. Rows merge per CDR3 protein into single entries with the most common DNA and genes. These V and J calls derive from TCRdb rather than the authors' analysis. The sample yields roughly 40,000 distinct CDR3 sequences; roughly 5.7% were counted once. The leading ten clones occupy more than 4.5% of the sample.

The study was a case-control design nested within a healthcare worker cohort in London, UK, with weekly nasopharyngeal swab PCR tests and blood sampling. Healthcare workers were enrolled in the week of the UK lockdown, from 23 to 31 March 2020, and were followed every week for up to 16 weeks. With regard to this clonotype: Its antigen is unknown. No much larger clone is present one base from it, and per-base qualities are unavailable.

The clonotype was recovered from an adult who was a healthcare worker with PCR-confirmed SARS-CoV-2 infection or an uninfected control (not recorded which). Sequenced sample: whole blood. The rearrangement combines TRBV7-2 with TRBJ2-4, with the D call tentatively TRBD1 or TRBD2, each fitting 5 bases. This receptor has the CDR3 CASSSRDRGDIQYF. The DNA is TGTGCCAGCAGCTCGCGCGACAGAGGGGACATTCAGTACTTC.